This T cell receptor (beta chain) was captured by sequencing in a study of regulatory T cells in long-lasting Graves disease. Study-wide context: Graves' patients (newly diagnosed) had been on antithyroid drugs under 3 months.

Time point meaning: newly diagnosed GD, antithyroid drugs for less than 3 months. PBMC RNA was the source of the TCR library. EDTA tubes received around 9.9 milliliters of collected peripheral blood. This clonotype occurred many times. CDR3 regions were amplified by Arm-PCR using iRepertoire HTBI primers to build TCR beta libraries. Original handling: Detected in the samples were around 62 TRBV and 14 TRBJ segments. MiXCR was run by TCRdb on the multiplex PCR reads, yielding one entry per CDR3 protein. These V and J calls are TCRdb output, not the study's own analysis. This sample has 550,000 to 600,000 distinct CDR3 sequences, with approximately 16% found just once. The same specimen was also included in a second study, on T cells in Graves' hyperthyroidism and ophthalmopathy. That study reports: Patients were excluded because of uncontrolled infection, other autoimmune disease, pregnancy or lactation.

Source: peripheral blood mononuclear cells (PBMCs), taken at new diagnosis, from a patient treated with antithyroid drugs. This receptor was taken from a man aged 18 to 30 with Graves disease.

Here the CDR3 reads CASSLLAGEGNEQFF. The CDR3, as DNA: TGTGCCAGCAGTTTACTAGCGGGAGAAGGCAATGAGCAGTTCTTC. The chain has TRBV27 and TRBJ2-1; the match to TRBD2 covers 10 bases. The CDR3 totals 15 residues. Germline assignment: CDR1 MNHEY and CDR2 SMNVEV (reference sequence). With 2 bases clipped from V and 6 bases from J, the junction kept 4 bases outside the gene matches.